One TCR beta chain is described in this entry. This specimen belongs to a study of blood T cell repertoires in COVID-19. The table came from immunoSEQ multiplex PCR; TCRdb's copy has only in-frame clones and leaves some out. The sample holds 390,000 or so clones, about nine tenths seen once. CDR1 and CDR2 (germline): LNHDA, SQIVND (reference sequence). The CDR3 contains 14 residues. Trimming removed 2 bases at V and 4 bases at J, with 11 bases between. The rearrangement joins TRBV19 to TRBJ1-1; D remains ambiguous. The sequence came from a woman aged 25 to 39 with active or convalescent COVID-19. The source material was peripheral blood. The DNA of the CDR3 is TGTGCCAGTAGTATAAACGATGGAGGCACTGAAGCTTTCTTT. Protein: CASSINDGGTEAFF. The full variable domain, rest sourced from reference TRBV19 and TRBJ1-1, is DGGITQSPKYLFRKEGQNVTLSCEQNLNHDAMYWYRQDPGQGLRLIYYSQIVNDFQKGDIAEGYSVSREKKESFPLTVTSAQKNPTAFYLCASSINDGGTEAFFGQGTRLTVV.